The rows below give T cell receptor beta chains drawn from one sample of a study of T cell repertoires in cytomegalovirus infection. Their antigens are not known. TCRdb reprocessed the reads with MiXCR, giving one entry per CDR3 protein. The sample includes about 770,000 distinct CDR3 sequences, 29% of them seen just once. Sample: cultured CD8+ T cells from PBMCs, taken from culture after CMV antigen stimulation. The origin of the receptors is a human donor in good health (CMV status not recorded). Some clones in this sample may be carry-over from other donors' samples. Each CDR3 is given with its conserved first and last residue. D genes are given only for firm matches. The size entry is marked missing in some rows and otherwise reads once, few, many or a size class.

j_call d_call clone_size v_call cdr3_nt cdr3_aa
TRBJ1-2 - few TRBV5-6 TGTGCCAGCAGCTTGGGGGGCTACACCCATGGCTACACCTTC CASSLGGYTHGYTF
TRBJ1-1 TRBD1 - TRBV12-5 TGTGCTAGTGATTTTACAGGGGGCCACCTCATGAACACTGAAGCTTTCTTT CASDFTGGHLMNTEAFF
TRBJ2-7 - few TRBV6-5 TGTGCCAGCAGTTACTCGGACGGACAATACATCTCCTACGAGCAGTACTTC CASSYSDGQYISYEQYF
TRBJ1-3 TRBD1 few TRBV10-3 TGTGCCATCGCAGACAGGGGAGGAAACACCATATATTTT CAIADRGGNTIYF
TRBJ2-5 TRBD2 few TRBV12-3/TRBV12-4 TGTGCCAGCAGTTCGGGGGGGGCTGGGCAAGAGACCCAGTACTTC CASSSGGAGQETQYF
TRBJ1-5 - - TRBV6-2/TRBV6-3 TGTGCCAGCAGTTTGAATCCTGGGGGACAGCCCCAGCATTTT CASSLNPGGQPQHF
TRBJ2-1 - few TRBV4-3 TGCGCCAGCAGCCAAGAGCCTGGGGAAGGGTACAATGAGCAGTTCTTC CASSQEPGEGYNEQFF
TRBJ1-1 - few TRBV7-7 TGTGCTAGCAGTAGGGCCCCGAAGGTGAACACTGAAGCTTTCTTT CASSRAPKVNTEAFF
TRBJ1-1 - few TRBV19 TGTGCCAGTAGTAGGACCCTCCGTGAAGCTTTCTTT CASSRTLREAFF
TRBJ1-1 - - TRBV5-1 TGCGCCAGCAGCTTGGGCCGGGGGTCGGGATCCACTGAAGCTTTCTTT CASSLGRGSGSTEAFF
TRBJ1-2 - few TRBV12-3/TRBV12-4 TGTGCCAGCAGTCCCAACAAGGCGGGTAAAGGTGGCTACACCTTC CASSPNKAGKGGYTF
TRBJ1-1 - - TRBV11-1 TGTGCCAGCAGCTTAGGCGGGTTTGGAGACACTGAAGCTTTCTTT CASSLGGFGDTEAFF
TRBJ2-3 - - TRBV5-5 TGTGCCAGCAGCCCATGGCTCGACGGAACAGATACGCAGTATTTT CASSPWLDGTDTQYF
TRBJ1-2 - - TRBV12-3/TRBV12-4 TGTGCCAGCAGTTCGGACCCCTATGGCTACACCTTC CASSSDPYGYTF
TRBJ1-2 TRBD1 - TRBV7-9 TGTGCCAGCAGCTTATCTCTCGGGACAGGGGTTAACTATGGCTACACCTTC CASSLSLGTGVNYGYTF
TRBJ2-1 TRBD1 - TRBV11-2 TGTGCCAGCAGCCCCGGACAGGCCGGGGATGAGCAGTTCTTC CASSPGQAGDEQFF
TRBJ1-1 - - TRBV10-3 TGTGCCATCTCAGGGGACGCGACCACTGAAGCTTTCTTT CAISGDATTEAFF
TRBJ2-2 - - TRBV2 TGTGCCAGCAGTGCAAGCGACGGGGAGCTGTTTTTT CASSASDGELFF
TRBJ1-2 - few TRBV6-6 TGTGCCAGCAGTTCAGGGGCCCTTAACTATGGCTACACCTTC CASSSGALNYGYTF
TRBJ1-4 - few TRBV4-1 TGCGCCAGCAGCCAAGAAGGTGAAACCAATGAAAAACTGTTTTTT CASSQEGETNEKLFF
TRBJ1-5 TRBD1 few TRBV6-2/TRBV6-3 TGTGCCAGCAGCGGACAGGGACGGGAGCCCCAGCATTTT CASSGQGREPQHF
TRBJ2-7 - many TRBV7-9 TGTGCCAGCAGCACCCGGACGGATAGAAGCTCCTACGAGCAGTACTTC CASSTRTDRSSYEQYF
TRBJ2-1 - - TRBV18 TGTGCCAGCTCACCCCGATACGGGGGATCCTACAATGAGCAGTTCTTC CASSPRYGGSYNEQFF
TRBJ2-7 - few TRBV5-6 TGTGCCAGCATATTCTACGAGCAGTACTTC CASIFYEQYF
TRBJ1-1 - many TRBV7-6 TGTGCCAGCAGCTCCCTGGTGAACACTGAAGCTTTCTTT CASSSLVNTEAFF
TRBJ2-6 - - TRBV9 TGTGCCAGCAGCGTAGTCGGCACCTCTGGGGCCAACGTCCTGACTTTC CASSVVGTSGANVLTF
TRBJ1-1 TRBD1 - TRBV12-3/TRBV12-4 TGTGCCAGCAGGAAAACAGGGGATAAGACAGCTTTCTTT CASRKTGDKTAFF
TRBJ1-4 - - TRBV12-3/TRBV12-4 TGTGCCAGCAGTTTAACCTCCAGGCTATCGCAGGCTAATGAAAAACTGTTTTTT CASSLTSRLSQANEKLFF